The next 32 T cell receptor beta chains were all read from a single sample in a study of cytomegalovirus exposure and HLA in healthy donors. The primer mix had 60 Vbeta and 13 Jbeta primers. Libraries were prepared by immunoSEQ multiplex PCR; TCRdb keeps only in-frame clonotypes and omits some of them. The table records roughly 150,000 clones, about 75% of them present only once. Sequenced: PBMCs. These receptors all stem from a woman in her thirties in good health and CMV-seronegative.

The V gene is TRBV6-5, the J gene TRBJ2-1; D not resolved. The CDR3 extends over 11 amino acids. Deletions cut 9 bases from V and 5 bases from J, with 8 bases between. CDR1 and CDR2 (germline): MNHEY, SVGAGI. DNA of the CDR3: TGTGCCAGTACAGATAACAATGAGCAGTTCTTC. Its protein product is CASTDNNEQFF.

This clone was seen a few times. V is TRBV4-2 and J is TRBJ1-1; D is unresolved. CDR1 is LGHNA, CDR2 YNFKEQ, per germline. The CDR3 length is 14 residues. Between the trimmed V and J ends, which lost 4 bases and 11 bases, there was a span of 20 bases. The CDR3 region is CASSRSGTELVAFF. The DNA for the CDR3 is TGTGCCAGCAGCCGATCAGGCACAGAATTAGTGGCTTTCTTT.

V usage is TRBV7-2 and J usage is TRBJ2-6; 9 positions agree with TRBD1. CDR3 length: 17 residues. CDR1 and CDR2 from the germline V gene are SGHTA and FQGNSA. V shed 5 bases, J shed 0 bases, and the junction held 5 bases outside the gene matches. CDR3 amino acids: CASSRTGASSGANVLTF. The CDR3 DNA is TGTGCCAGCAGCCGGACAGGGGCTTCCTCTGGGGCCAACGTCCTGACTTTC.

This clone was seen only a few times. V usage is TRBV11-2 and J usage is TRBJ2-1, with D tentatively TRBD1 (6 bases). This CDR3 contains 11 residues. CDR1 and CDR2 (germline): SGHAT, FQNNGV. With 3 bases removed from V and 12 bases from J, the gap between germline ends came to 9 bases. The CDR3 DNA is TGTGCCAGCAGCTTCGGACAGCCGCAGTTCTTC. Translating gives CASSFGQPQFF.

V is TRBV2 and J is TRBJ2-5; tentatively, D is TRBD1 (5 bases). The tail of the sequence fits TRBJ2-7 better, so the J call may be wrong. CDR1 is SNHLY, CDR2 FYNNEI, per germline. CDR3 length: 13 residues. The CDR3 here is CASSTGGLYEQYF. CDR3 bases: TGTGCCAGCAGTACAGGTGGGCTTTACGAGCAGTACTTC.

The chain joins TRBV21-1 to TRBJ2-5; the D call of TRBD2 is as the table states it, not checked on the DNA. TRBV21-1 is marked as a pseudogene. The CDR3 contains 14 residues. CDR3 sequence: CASSKKWGEETQYF. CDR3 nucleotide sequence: TGTGCCAGCAGCAAAAAATGGGGAGAGGAGACCCAGTACTTC.

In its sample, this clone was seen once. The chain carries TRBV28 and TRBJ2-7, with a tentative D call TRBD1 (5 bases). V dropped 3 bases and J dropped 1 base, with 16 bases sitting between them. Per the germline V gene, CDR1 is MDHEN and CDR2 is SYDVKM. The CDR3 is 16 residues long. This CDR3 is CASSFLDRPSSYEQYF. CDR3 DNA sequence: TGTGCCAGCAGTTTCCTCGACAGACCCTCTTCCTACGAGCAGTACTTC.

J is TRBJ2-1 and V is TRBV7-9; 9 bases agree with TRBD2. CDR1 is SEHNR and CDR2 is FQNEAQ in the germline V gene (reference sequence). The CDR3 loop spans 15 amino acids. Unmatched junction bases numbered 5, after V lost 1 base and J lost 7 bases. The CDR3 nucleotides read TGTGCCAGCAGCTTAGGCGGGGGGGCTTGGAATGAGCAGTTCTTC. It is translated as CASSLGGGAWNEQFF.

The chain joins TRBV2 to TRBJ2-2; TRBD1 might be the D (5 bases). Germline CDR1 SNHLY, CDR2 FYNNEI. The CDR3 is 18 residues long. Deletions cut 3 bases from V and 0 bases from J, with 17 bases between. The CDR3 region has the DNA TGTGCCAGCAGTGATACCGGCAGGGCCTCAACGAACACCGGGGAGCTGTTTTTT. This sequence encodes CASSDTGRASTNTGELFF.

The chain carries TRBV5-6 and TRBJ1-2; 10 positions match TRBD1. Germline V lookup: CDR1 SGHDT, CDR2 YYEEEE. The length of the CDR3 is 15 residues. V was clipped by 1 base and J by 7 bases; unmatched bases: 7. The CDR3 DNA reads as TGTGCCAGCAGCTTGCTGGGACAGGGGAATTCTGGCTACACCTTC. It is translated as CASSLLGQGNSGYTF. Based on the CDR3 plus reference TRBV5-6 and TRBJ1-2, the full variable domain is DAGVTQSPTHLIKTRGQQVTLRCSPKSGHDTVSWYQQALGQGPQFIFQYYEEEERQRGNFPDRFSGHQFPNYSSELNVNALLLGDSALYLCASSLLGQGNSGYTFGSGTRLTVV.

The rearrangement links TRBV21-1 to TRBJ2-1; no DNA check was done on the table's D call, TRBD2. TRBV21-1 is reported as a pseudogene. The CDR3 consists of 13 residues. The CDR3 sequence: CASRGADSNEQFF. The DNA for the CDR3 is TGTGCCAGCAGGGGAGCGGATAGCAATGAGCAGTTCTTC.

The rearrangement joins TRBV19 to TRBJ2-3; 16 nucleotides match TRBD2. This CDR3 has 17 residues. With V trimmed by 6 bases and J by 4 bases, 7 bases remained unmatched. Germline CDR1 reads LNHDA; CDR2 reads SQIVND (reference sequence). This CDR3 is CASSLGTSGRVADTQYF. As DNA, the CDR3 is TGTGCCAGTAGCCTCGGGACTAGCGGGAGGGTCGCAGATACGCAGTATTTT.

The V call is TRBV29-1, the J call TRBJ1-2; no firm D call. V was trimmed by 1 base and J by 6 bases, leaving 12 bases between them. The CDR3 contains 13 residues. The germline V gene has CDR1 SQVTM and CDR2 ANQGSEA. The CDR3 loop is CSVEGTPENGYTF. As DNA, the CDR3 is TGCAGCGTTGAAGGGACTCCAGAGAATGGCTACACCTTC.

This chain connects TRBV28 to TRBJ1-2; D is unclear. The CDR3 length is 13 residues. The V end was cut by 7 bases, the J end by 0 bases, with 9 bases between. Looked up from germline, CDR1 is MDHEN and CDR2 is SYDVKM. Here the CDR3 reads CASTSTSNYGYTF. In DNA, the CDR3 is TGTGCCAGCACAAGCACCTCTAACTATGGCTACACCTTC.

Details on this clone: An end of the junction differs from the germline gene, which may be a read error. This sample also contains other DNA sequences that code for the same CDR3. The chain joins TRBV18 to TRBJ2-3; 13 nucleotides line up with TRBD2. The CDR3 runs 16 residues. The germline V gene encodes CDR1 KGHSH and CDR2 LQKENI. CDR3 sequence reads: CASSPPGLAGEDTQYF. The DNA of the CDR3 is TGCGCCAGCTCACCGCCCGGACTAGCGGGAGAGGATACGCAGTATTTT.

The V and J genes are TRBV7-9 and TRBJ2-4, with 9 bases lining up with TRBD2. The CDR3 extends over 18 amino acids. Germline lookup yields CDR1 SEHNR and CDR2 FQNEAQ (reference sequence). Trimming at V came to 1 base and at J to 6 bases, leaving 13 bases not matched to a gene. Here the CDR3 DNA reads TGTGCCAGCAGCTTAGAATTCGGTGCGGGGGGGCCGGGAAACATTCAGTACTTC. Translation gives CASSLEFGAGGPGNIQYF.

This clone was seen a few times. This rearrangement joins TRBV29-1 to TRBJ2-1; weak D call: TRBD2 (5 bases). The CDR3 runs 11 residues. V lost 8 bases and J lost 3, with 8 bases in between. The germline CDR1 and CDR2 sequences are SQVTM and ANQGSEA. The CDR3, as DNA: TGCAGCCCCGGGGACTACAATGAGCAGTTCTTC. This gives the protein CSPGDYNEQFF.

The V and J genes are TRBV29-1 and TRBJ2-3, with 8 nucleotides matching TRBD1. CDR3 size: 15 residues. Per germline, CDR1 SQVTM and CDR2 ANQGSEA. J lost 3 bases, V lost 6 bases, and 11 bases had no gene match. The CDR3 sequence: CSVPMDRAGTDTQYF. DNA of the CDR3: TGCAGCGTCCCCATGGACAGGGCCGGTACAGATACGCAGTATTTT.

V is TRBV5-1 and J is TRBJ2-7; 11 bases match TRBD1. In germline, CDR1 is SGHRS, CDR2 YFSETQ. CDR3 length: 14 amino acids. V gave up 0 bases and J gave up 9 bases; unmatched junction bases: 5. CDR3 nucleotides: TGCGCCAGCAGCTTGGCTGGACAGGGGGCAGTGCAGTACTTC. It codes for CASSLAGQGAVQYF.

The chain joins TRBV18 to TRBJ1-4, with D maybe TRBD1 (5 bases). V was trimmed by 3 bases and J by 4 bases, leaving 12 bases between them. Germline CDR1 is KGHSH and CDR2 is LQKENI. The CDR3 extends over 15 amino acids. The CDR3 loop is CASSPSPGGNEKLFF. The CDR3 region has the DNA TGTGCCAGCTCACCGTCTCCCGGGGGTAATGAAAAACTGTTTTTT.

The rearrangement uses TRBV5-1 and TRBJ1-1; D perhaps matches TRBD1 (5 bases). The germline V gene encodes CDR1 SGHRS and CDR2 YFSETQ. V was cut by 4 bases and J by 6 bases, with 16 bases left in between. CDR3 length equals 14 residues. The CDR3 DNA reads TGCGCCAGCAGCCAAGTGGCAGGGAAGGCTGAAGCTTTCTTT. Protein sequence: CASSQVAGKAEAFF.

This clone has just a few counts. As DNA, the CDR3 is TGTGCCAGTGGGAGGGCGGGCCTATCCTACGAGCAGTACGTC. Translating it yields CASGRAGLSYEQYV. The chain is built from TRBV13 and TRBJ2-7, with 7 bases that match TRBD2. Looked up from germline, CDR1 is PRHDT and CDR2 is FYEKMQ (reference sequence). This CDR3 comprises 14 residues. With V trimmed by 9 bases and J by 1 base, 9 bases remained unmatched.

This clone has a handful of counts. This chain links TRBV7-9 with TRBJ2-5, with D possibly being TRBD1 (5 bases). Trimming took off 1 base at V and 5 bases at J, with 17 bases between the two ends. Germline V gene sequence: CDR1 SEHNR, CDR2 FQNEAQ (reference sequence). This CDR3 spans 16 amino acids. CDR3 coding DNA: TGTGCCAGCAGCTTAGTCGGTCAGGGTGCCGGGGAGACCCAGTACTTC. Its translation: CASSLVGQGAGETQYF.

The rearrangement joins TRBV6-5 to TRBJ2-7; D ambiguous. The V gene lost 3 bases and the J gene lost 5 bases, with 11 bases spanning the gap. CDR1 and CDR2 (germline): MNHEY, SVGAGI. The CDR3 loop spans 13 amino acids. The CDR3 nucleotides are TGTGCCAGCAGTTATGAGGAAAAGAACGAGCAGTACGTC. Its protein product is CASSYEEKNEQYV.

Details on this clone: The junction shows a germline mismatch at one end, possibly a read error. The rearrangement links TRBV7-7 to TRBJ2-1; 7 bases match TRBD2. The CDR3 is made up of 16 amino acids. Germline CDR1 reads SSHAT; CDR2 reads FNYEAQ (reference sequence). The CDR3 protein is CASSFVGGTTYNEQFF. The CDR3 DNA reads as TGTGCTAGCAGTTTTGTGGGGGGGACCACATACAATGAGCAGTTCTTC.

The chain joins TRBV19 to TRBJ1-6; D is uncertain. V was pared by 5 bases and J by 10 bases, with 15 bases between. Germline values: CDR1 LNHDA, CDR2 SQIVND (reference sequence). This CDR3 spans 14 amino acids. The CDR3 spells CASSGVAEASPLHF. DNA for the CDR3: TGTGCCAGTAGTGGCGTGGCGGAGGCGTCACCCCTCCACTTT.

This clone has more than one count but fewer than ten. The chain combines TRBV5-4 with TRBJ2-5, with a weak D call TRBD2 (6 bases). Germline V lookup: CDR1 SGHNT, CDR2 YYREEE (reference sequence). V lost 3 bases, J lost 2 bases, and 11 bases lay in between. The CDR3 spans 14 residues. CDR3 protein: CASSYRDSQETQYF. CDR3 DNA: TGTGCCAGCAGCTACCGGGACTCTCAAGAGACCCAGTACTTC. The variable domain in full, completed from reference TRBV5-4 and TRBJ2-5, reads ETGVTQSPTHLIKTRGQQVTLRCSSQSGHNTVSWYQQALGQGPQFIFQYYREEENGRGNFPPRFSGLQFPNYSSELNVNALELDDSALYLCASSYRDSQETQYFGPGTRLLVL.

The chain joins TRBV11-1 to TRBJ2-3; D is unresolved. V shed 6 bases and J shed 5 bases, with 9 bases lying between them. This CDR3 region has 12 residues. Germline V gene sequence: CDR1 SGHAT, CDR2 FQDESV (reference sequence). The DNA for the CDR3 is TGTGCCAGCAGTTCGAACGGAGATACGCAGTATTTT. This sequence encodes CASSSNGDTQYF.

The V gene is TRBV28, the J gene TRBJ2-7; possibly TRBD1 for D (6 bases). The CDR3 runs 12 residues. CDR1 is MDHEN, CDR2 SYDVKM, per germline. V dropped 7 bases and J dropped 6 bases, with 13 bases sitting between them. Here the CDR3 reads CASKTGSSEQYF. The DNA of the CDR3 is TGTGCCAGCAAAACAGGGTCAAGCGAGCAGTACTTC.

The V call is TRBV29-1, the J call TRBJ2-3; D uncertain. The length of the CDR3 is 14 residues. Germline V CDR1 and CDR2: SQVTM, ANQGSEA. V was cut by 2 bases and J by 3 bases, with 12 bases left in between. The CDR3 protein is CSVESPLGTDTQYF. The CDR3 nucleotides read TGCAGCGTTGAAAGTCCCCTAGGTACAGATACGCAGTATTTT.

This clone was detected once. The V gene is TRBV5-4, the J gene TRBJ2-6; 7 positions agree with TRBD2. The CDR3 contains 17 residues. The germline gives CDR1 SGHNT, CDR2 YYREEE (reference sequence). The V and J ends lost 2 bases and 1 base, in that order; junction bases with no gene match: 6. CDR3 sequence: CASSLVAGPSGANVLTF. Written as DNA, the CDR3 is TGTGCCAGCAGCTTAGTAGCGGGCCCTTCTGGGGCCAACGTCCTGACTTTC.

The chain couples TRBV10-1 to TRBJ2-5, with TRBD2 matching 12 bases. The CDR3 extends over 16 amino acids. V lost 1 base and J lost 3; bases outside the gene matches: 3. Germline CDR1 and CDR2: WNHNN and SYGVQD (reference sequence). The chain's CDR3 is CASSEFTSGGKETQYF. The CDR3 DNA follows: TGCGCCAGCAGTGAGTTTACTAGCGGGGGGAAAGAGACCCAGTACTTC.